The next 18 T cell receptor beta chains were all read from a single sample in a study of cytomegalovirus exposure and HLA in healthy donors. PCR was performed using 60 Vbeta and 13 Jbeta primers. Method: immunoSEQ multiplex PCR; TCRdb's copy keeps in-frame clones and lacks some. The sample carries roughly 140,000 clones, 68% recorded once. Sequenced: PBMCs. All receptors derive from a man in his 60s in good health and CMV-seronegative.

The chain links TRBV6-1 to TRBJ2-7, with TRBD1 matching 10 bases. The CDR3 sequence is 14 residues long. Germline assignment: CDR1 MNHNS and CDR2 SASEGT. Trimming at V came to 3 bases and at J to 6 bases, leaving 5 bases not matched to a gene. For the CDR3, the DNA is TGTGCCAGCAGTGATGCCGGACAGGGGGGCGAGCAGTACTTC. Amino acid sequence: CASSDAGQGGEQYF.

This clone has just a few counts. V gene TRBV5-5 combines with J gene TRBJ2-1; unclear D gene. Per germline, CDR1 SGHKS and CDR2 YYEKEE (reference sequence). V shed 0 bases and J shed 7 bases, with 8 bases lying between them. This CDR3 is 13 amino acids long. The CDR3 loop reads CASSLAPLNEQFF. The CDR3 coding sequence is TGTGCCAGCAGCTTGGCTCCCTTGAATGAGCAGTTCTTC.

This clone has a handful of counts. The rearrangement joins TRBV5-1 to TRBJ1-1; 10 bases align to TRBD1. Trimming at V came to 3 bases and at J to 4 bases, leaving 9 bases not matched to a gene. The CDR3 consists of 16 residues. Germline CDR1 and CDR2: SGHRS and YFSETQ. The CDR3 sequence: CASSSTGGALGTEAFF. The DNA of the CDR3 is TGCGCCAGCAGCTCGACAGGGGGCGCGTTGGGCACTGAAGCTTTCTTT.

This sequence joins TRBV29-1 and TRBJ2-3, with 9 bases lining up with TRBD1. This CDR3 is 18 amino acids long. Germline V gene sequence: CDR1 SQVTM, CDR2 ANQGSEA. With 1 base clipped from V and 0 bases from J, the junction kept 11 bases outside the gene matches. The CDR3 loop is CSVEGPYRGRFSTDTQYF. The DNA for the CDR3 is TGCAGCGTTGAAGGGCCCTACAGGGGGCGATTTAGCACAGATACGCAGTATTTT.

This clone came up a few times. CDR3 DNA: TGTGCCAGCAGCATAGATAGGACTTTAACCTACGAGCAGTACTTC. Encoded protein: CASSIDRTLTYEQYF. The chain employs TRBV7-2 and TRBJ2-7; maybe TRBD2 (5 bases). Trimming cost V 5 bases and J 2 bases, with 16 bases left between them. Germline V gene sequence: CDR1 SGHTA, CDR2 FQGNSA. The CDR3 is made up of 15 amino acids.

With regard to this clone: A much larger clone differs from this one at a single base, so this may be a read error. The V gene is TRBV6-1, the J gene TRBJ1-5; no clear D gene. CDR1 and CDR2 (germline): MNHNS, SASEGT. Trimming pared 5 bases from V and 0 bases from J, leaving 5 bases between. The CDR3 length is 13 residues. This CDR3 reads CASSPRSNQPQHF. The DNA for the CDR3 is TGTGCCAGCAGTCCCCGTAGCAATCAGCCCCAGCATTTT.

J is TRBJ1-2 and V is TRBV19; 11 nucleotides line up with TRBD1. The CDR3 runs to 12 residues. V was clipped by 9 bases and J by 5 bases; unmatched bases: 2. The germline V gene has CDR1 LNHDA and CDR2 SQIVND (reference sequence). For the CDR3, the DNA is TGTGCCAGCGGACAGGGGGCTTATGGCTACACCTTC. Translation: CASGQGAYGYTF.

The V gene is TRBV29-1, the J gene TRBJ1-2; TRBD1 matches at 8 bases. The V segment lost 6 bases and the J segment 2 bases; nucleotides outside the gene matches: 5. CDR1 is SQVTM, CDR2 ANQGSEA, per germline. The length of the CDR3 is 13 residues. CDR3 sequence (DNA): TGCAGCGTAGCCGGACAGGGAAACTATGGCTACACCTTC. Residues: CSVAGQGNYGYTF.

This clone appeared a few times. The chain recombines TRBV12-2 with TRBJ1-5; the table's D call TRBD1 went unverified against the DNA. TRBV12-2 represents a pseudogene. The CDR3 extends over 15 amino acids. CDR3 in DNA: TGTGCAAGTCGCTCCGAGACAGTTAGCAATCAGCCCCAGCATTTT. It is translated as CASRSETVSNQPQHF.

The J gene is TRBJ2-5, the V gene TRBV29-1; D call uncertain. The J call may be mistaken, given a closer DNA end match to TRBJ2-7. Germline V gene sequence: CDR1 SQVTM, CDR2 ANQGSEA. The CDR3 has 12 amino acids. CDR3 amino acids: CSVARDTYEQYF. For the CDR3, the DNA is TGCAGCGTAGCAAGAGATACCTACGAGCAGTACTTC.

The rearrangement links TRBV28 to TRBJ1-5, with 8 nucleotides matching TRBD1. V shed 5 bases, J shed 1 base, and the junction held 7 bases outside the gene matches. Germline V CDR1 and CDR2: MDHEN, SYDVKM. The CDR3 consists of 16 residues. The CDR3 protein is CASSPGDRWSNQPQHF. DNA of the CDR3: TGTGCCAGCAGTCCGGGGGACAGGTGGAGCAATCAGCCCCAGCATTTT.

CDR3 nucleotides: TGTGCCAGCAGCCAAGATCAAAAAATGGCGGGAGTATGGACCGGGGAGCTGTTTTTT. This codes for CASSQDQKMAGVWTGELFF. The V gene is TRBV4-2, the J gene TRBJ2-2, with TRBD2 matching over 7 bases. V trimming: 0 bases; J trimming: 5 bases; junction bases outside the gene matches: 15. The CDR3 contains 19 residues. Germline loops: CDR1 LGHNA, CDR2 YNFKEQ.

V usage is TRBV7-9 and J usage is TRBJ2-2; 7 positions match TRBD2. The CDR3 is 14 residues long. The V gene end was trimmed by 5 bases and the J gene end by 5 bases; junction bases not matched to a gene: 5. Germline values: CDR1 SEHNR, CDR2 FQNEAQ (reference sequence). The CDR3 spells CASSTPGGTGELFF. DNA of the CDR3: TGTGCCAGCAGCACCCCCGGGGGGACCGGGGAGCTGTTTTTT.

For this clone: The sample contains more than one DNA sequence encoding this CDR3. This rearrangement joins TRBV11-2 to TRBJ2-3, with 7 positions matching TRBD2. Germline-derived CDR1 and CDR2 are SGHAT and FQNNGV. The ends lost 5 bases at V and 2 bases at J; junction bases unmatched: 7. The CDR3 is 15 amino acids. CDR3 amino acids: CASSPLAVSTDTQYF. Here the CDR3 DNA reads TGTGCCAGCAGCCCTCTAGCGGTATCCACAGATACGCAGTATTTT.

The CDR3 coding sequence is TGTGCCAGCAGCCAACAACTAGCGGGAGGGATCTTCTACAATGAGCAGTTCTTC. Translated, it gives CASSQQLAGGIFYNEQFF. The J gene is TRBJ2-1, the V gene TRBV4-2, with 13 positions matching TRBD2. Germline CDR1 is LGHNA and CDR2 is YNFKEQ. V lost 2 bases to trimming and J lost 3 bases; unmatched junction nucleotides: 7. This CDR3 has 18 residues.

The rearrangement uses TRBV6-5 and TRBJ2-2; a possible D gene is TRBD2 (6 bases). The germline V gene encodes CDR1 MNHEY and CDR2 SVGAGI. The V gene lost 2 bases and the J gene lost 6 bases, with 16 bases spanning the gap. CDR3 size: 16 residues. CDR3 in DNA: TGTGCCAGCAGTTACAGGGCCGGGGACTTAGCCGGGGAGCTGTTTTTT. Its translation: CASSYRAGDLAGELFF.

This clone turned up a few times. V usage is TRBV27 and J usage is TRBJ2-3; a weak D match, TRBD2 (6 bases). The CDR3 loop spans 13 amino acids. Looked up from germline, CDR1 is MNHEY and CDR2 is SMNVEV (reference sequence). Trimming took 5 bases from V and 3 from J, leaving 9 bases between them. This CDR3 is CASSAGRTDTQYF. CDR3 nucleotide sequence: TGTGCCAGCAGTGCGGGACGAACAGATACGCAGTATTTT.

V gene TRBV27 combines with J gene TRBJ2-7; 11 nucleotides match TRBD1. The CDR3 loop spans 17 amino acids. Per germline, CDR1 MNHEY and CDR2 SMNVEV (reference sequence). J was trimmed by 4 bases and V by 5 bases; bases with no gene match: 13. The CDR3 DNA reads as TGTGCCAGCAGTATCTACCCCGGGACAGGGGGATTATACGAGCAGTACTTC. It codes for CASSIYPGTGGLYEQYF.